Listed below are T cell receptor beta chains from one sample, sequenced in a study of T cells in Graves' hyperthyroidism and ophthalmopathy. TCRdb reprocessed the multiplex PCR reads with MiXCR, giving one entry per CDR3 protein. The table records hundreds of thousands of distinct CDR3 sequences, about 14% of them present only once. Sequenced material: blood. The receptors were sampled from a woman between 50 and 59 years old with Graves' ophthalmopathy. Each CDR3 is given with its conserved first and last residue.

v_gene	j_gene	CDR3aa
TRBV7-2	TRBJ2-5	CASSSLGGFRETQYF
TRBV7-2	TRBJ2-7	CASSAGTSGEQYF
TRBV30	TRBJ1-1	CAWSAGVNTEAFF
TRBV30	TRBJ1-6	CAWSGSDNSPLHF
TRBV15	TRBJ2-2	CATSPKTNTGELFF
TRBV5-6	TRBJ1-4	CASSQTGVEKLFF
TRBV30	TRBJ1-6	CAWSRALSPLHF
TRBV27	TRBJ2-1	CASLGTSGLSSYNEQFF
TRBV6-2/TRBV6-3	TRBJ2-7	CASSWTAAYEQYF
TRBV20-1	TRBJ1-2	CSARDLSQKVNYGYTF
TRBV20-1	TRBJ2-3	CSALTGTREGTQYF
TRBV6-2/TRBV6-3	TRBJ2-1	CASSSHLATPYNEQFF
TRBV5-4	TRBJ2-4	CASSSGLGGRDIQYF
TRBV6-2/TRBV6-3	TRBJ2-6	CASNWSSGANVLTF
TRBV27	TRBJ2-5	CASSRGLAGEAETQYF
TRBV20-1	TRBJ2-5	CSVFSPDRGQETQYF
TRBV27	TRBJ1-4	CASSSWTGQREKLFF
TRBV14	TRBJ1-1	CASSPTTGVNTEAFF
TRBV12-3/TRBV12-4	TRBJ1-1	CASSLVRGRIDTEAFF
TRBV6-2/TRBV6-3	TRBJ1-5	CASRQGDHQPQHF
TRBV20-1	TRBJ2-1	CSAERLAGNNEQFF
TRBV27	TRBJ2-6	CASSPTWTAREVSGANVLTF
TRBV5-1	TRBJ2-5	CASSLGTSGRPQETQYF
TRBV24-1	TRBJ2-7	CATSETGETYEQYF
TRBV12-3/TRBV12-4	TRBJ1-2	CASTSQRGASANYGYTF
TRBV10-3	TRBJ1-3	CAIGKDSGNTIYF
TRBV20-1	TRBJ1-4	CSAGGYEKLFF
TRBV20-1	TRBJ2-3	CSAPGLRSTDTQYF
TRBV9	TRBJ1-2	CASSVGTGTNYGYTF
TRBV6-1	TRBJ2-1	CASSPRTVWTPWGPNEQFF
TRBV6-1	TRBJ2-2	CASSKGLAGGPSNTGELFF
TRBV28	TRBJ1-6	CASSFEGPINPPLHF
TRBV3-1	TRBJ1-2	CASSQDISRTGGPDGYTF
TRBV20-1	TRBJ2-3	CSAILAGERVDTQYF
TRBV12-3/TRBV12-4	TRBJ1-1	CASSLGYRTEAFF
TRBV27	TRBJ2-6	CASSLITGSGANVLTF
TRBV7-9	TRBJ2-5	CASSLRDHGDQYF
TRBV27	TRBJ2-7	CASSLSRSALGYEQYF
TRBV5-1	TRBJ2-4	CASSSGQGITKNIQYF
TRBV28	TRBJ1-5	CASSLAPRVSQPQHF
TRBV6-1	TRBJ2-1	CASSPIGNIYNEQFF